Sequencing of this TCR beta chain was carried out in a study of T cell changes during pregnancy in multiple sclerosis. The CDR3 sequence is 15 residues long. Trimming removed 6 bases from V and 0 bases from J; junction bases left unmatched: 5. Sequencing used immunoSEQ multiplex PCR; TCRdb keeps in-frame clones, though not all of them. The repertoire has some 28,000 clones, roughly 91% of them found once; the top ten carry more than 0.35%. The chain has TRBV5-7 and TRBJ1-5, with 8 positions matching TRBD1. TRBV5-7 counts as an open reading frame of uncertain function. The sequences come from CD4+ T cells from peripheral blood mononuclear cells, collected after pregnancy. This receptor was identified in a female donor with multiple sclerosis, enrolled in a pregnancy study. The CDR3 coding sequence is TGTGCCAGCATTCGACAGGGGACTAGCAATCAGCCCCAGCATTTT. It is translated as CASIRQGTSNQPQHF.